The T cell receptor (beta chain) under discussion was sequenced for a study of blood T cell repertoires in COVID-19. On the study more broadly: Researchers got acute and convalescent COVID-19 samples from the United States, Italy and Spain.

V dropped 0 bases and J dropped 11; count of bases not matched to a gene: 10. The CDR3 is 16 amino acids. In germline, CDR1 is LGHNA, CDR2 YNFKEQ. This study enrolled people aged roughly 18 to 90 from about 24 US geographic areas. Membership in each cohort depended on participant-reported clinical history. Recovered status in Cohort 3 required two negative PCRs, clearance, or symptom resolution. Sequenced by immunoSEQ multiplex PCR; TCRdb stores in-frame clones only, minus some. The data show about 370,000 clones, 80% to 90% seen once. V gene TRBV4-2 combines with J gene TRBJ2-3; 11 positions match TRBD2. Sequencing input: PBMCs or T cells enriched from blood (not recorded which). The sequence came from a man between 18 and 29 years old who had recovered from COVID-19. For the CDR3, the DNA is TGTGCCAGCAGCCAAGAACGTCGGCTAGCGGGGGGAGGGCAGTATTTT. Translated, it gives CASSQERRLAGGGQYF.